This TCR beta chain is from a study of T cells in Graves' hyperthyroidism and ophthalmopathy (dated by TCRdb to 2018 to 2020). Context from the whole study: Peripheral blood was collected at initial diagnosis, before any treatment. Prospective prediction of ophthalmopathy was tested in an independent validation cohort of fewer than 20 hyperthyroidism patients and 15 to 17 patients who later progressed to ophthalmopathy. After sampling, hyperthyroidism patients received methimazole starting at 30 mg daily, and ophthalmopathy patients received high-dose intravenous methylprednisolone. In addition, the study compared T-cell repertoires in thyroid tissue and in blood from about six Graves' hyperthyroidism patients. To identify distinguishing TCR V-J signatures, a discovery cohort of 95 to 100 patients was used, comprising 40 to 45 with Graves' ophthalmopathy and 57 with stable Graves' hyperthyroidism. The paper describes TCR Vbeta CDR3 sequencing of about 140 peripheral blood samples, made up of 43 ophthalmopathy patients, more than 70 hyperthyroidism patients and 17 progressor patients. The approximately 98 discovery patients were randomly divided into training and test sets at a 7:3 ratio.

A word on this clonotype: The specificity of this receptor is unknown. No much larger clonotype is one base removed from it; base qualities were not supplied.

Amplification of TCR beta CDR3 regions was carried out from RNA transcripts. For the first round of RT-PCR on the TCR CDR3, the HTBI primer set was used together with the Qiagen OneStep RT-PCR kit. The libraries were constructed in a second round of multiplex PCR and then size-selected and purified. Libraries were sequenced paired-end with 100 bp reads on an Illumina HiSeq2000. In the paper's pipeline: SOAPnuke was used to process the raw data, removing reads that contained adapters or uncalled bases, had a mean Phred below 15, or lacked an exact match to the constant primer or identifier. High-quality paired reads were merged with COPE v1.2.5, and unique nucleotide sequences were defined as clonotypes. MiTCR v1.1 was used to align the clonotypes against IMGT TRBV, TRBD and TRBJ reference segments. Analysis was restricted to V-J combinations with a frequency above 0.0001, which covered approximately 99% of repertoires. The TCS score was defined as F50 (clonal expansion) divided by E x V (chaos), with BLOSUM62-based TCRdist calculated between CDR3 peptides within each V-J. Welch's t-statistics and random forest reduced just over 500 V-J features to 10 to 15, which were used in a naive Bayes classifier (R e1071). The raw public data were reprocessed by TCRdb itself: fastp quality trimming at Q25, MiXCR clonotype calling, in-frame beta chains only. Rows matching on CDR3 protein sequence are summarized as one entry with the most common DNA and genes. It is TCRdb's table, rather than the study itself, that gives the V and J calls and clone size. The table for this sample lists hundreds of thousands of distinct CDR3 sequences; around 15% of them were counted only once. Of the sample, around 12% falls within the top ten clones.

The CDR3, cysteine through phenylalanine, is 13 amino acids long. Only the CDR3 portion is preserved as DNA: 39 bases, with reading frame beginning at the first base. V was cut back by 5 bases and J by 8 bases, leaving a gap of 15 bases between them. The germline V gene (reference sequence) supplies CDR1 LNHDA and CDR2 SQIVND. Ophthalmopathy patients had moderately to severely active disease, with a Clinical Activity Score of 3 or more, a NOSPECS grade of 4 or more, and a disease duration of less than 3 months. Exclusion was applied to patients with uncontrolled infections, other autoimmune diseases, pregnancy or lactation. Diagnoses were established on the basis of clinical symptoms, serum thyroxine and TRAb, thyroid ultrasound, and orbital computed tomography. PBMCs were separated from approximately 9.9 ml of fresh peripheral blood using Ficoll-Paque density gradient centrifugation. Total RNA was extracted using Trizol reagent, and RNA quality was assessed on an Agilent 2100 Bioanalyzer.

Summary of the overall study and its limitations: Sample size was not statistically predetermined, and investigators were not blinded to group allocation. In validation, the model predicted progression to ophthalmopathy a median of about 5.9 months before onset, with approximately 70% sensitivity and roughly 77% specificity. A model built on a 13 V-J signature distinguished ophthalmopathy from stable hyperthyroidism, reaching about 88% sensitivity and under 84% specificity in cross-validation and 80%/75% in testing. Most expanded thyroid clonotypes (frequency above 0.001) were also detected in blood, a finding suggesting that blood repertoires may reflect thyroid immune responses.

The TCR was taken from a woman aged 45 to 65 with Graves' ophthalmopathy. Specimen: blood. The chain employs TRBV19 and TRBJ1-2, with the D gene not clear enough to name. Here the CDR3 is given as CASSFQVLEGYTF. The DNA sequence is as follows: TGTGCCAGTAGTTTCCAGGTGCTCGAGGGCTACACCTTC.